The 17 T cell receptor beta chains presented below share a single source sample, sequenced in a study of blood T cells in healthy people across ages. Then a second PCR, running roughly 7 to 11 cycles, was carried out with a sample-barcoded 5' primer and a J-beta primer mix. TCRdb redid the calling of the 5' RACE reads with MiXCR, one entry per CDR3 protein. The sample lists hundreds of thousands of distinct CDR3 sequences, around 48% occurring once. Sequences were obtained from blood. These receptors were collected from a woman in her sixties or seventies in good health.

A few counts support this clonotype. The chain uses TRBV4-3 and TRBJ2-5; TRBD2 agrees at 12 bases. J lost 5 bases, V lost 0 bases, and 1 base had no gene match. The CDR3 length is 15 residues. CDR1 LGHNA and CDR2 YSLEER come from the germline V gene. The CDR3 DNA reads as TGCGCCAGCAGCCAAGAGACTAGCGGGAGTGAGACCCAGTACTTC. Translation gives CASSQETSGSETQYF.

The V call is TRBV19, the J call TRBJ2-1, with 9 bases lining up with TRBD2. The germline CDR1 and CDR2 sequences are LNHDA and SQIVND (reference sequence). V shed 3 bases and J 5 bases; nucleotides not matched to a gene: 5. The CDR3 is 15 amino acids. The CDR3 coding sequence is TGTGCCAGTAGTATGAGCCTAGCGGGAAACAATGAGCAGTTCTTC. This codes for CASSMSLAGNNEQFF.

The chain couples TRBV4-3 to TRBJ1-6, with D uncertain. CDR1 and CDR2 (germline): LGHNA, YSLEER. This CDR3 is 16 amino acids long. Between the trimmed V and J ends, which lost 0 bases and 13 bases, there was a span of 19 bases. The CDR3 bases are TGCGCCAGCAGCCAAGATCTGCGGGCGGCCCTTTCTCCCCTCCACTTT. Translated, it gives CASSQDLRAALSPLHF.

The CDR3 sequence is CASSLEGTGRDEQFF. CDR3 in DNA: TGCGCCAGCAGCTTGGAGGGGACAGGGAGGGATGAGCAGTTCTTC. V gene TRBV5-1 combines with J gene TRBJ2-1, with 9 nucleotides matching TRBD1. Germline-derived CDR1 and CDR2 are SGHRS and YFSETQ. CDR3 length: 15 amino acids. V dropped 0 bases and J dropped 8; count of bases not matched to a gene: 6.

This clonotype was observed a few times. This chain uses TRBV5-5 with TRBJ2-7; 15 positions agree with TRBD2. The junction had 9 bases not matched to a gene; V was cut back by 7 bases and J by 4 bases. This CDR3 has 16 residues. Germline assignment: CDR1 SGHKS and CDR2 YYEKEE (reference sequence). The CDR3 protein is CASGPGTSGRWYEQYF. CDR3 nucleotide sequence: TGTGCCAGCGGCCCGGGGACTAGCGGGAGGTGGTACGAGCAGTACTTC.

The chain uses TRBV20-1 and TRBJ2-3, with D hard to call. The CDR3 runs to 15 residues. Looked up from germline, CDR1 is DFQATT and CDR2 is SNEGSKA (reference sequence). Trimming left V 1 base short and J 2 bases short, with 13 bases between. The CDR3 sequence is CSARVAAVPTDTQYF. In nucleotides, the CDR3 is TGCAGTGCTAGAGTGGCGGCTGTTCCCACAGATACGCAGTATTTT.

The genes are TRBV25-1 and TRBJ2-1; 7 nucleotides line up with TRBD1. The CDR3 sequence is 14 residues long. Germline CDR1 reads MGHDK; CDR2 reads SYGVNS. V lost 1 base, J lost 6 bases, and 3 bases stayed unmatched. The CDR3 DNA sequence: TGTGCCAGCAGTGAATCACACAGGGGCAATGAGCAGTTCTTC. Its translation: CASSESHRGNEQFF.

The rearrangement joins TRBV2 to TRBJ2-4, with D unresolved. CDR3 length: 13 amino acids. Trimming took 3 bases from V and 7 from J, leaving 10 bases between them. Germline assignment: CDR1 SNHLY and CDR2 FYNNEI. CDR3 DNA sequence: TGTGCCAGCAGTGACGGGTTTCGGAACATTCAGTACTTC. It translates to CASSDGFRNIQYF.

This chain uses TRBV7-2 with TRBJ1-2; D is undetermined. Germline V gene lookup returns CDR1 SGHTA and CDR2 FQGNSA. Trimming removed 3 bases at V and 2 bases at J, with 13 bases between. The CDR3 length is 15 residues. The CDR3 protein is CASSLAGLLNYGYTF. In nucleotides, the CDR3 is TGTGCCAGCAGCTTGGCAGGCCTCCTCAACTATGGCTACACCTTC. Using reference TRBV7-2 and TRBJ1-2 for the parts outside the CDR3, the full variable domain is GAGVSQSPSNKVTEKGKDVELRCDPISGHTALYWYRQSLGQGLEFLIYFQGNSAPDKSGLPSDRFSAERTGGSVSTLTIQRTQQEDSAVYLCASSLAGLLNYGYTFGSGTRLTVV.

Details on this clonotype: A read error is possible here, since a much larger clone lies one base away. The chain is built from TRBV4-3 and TRBJ1-6, with 7 nucleotides matching TRBD1. CDR1 is LGHNA, CDR2 YSLEER, per germline. CDR3 size: 15 residues. Germline trimming cut 3 bases from V and 14 bases from J; bases unmatched to any gene: 13. CDR3 residues: CASSQDSGQRSSLHF. The CDR3 DNA reads as TGCGCCAGCAGCCAGGATTCGGGACAGAGATCATCCCTCCACTTT.

The V and J genes are TRBV25-1 and TRBJ1-4, with D maybe TRBD1 (5 bases). Germline CDR1 is MGHDK and CDR2 is SYGVNS. V was pared by 1 base and J by 7 bases, with 7 bases between. The CDR3 runs to 13 residues. CDR3 DNA sequence: TGTGCCAGCAGTGAATGGGGCAGTGAAAAACTGTTTTTT. Its protein product is CASSEWGSEKLFF.

The rearrangement joins TRBV24-1 to TRBJ2-1; D unclear. This CDR3 is 14 amino acids long. The V end lost 5 bases, the J end lost 9 bases, and 16 bases lay between the germline ends. CDR1 is KGHDR and CDR2 is SFDVKD in the germline V gene. The CDR3 here is CATSGASLRSEQFF. In nucleotides, the CDR3 is TGTGCCACCAGTGGCGCGTCCCTGCGGAGTGAGCAGTTCTTC.

CDR3 amino acids: CASGHGTKSANEKLFF. The CDR3 DNA reads as TGTGCCAGCGGTCATGGGACTAAGTCAGCTAATGAAAAACTGTTTTTT. The rearrangement joins TRBV12-3 or TRBV12-4 to TRBJ1-4; maybe TRBD1 (5 bases). The CDR3 is made up of 16 amino acids. V was pared by 8 bases and J by 3 bases, with 19 bases between.

The chain carries TRBV29-1 and TRBJ2-1; perhaps D is TRBD1 or TRBD2 (5 bases each). V was shortened by 3 bases and J by 9 bases, with 9 bases between the two germline ends. The length of the CDR3 is 11 residues. The V gene's germline CDR1 is SQVTM and CDR2 ANQGSEA. CDR3 sequence (DNA): TGCAGCGTTGATAGAGGGGCTGAGCAGTTCTTC. Protein product: CSVDRGAEQFF.

This clonotype was observed a few times. The chain joins TRBV20-1 to TRBJ2-5, with TRBD1 matching over 8 bases. The V gene end was trimmed by 0 bases and the J gene end by 5 bases; junction bases not matched to a gene: 11. CDR3 length: 16 amino acids. CDR1 is DFQATT, CDR2 SNEGSKA, per germline (reference sequence). CDR3 in amino acids: CSARDRTGTGGETQYF. In DNA, the CDR3 is TGCAGTGCTAGAGATCGCACCGGGACAGGCGGCGAGACCCAGTACTTC.

The rearrangement uses TRBV5-1 and TRBJ2-7; TRBD2 matches at 9 bases. V lost 4 bases, J lost 7 bases, and 15 bases stayed unmatched. Per the germline V gene, CDR1 is SGHRS and CDR2 is YFSETQ. This CDR3 spans 16 amino acids. This CDR3 is CASSAGLATFYNEQYF. The CDR3 nucleotides are TGCGCCAGCAGCGCTGGACTAGCGACTTTCTACAATGAGCAGTACTTC.

The table lists this clonotype with a few counts. The chain joins TRBV20-1 to TRBJ2-3; D tentatively reads TRBD1 or TRBD2 (5 bases each). Per germline, CDR1 DFQATT and CDR2 SNEGSKA (reference sequence). Trimming pared 6 bases from V and 6 bases from J, leaving 16 bases between. This CDR3 comprises 13 residues. CDR3 bases: TGCAGTGCGACTCTCCCGGGACGGGATACGCAGTATTTT. Translating gives CSATLPGRDTQYF.